Each of the 18 T cell receptor beta chains below was sequenced from the same sample in a study of shared clonotypes between healthy human individuals. Repertoires were generated with immunoSEQ multiplex PCR, while TCRdb's copy carries only in-frame clones and drops some. The repertoire holds about 330,000 clones, with under 80% as singletons. Sequenced: memory CD4+ T cells sorted from blood. Subset reported: CD45RA-negative fraction. The receptors come from a man aged 25 to 40 in good health.

J is TRBJ2-1 and V is TRBV5-1; 7 bases agree with TRBD2. CDR3 length: 17 residues. In germline, CDR1 is SGHRS, CDR2 YFSETQ. Unmatched junction bases numbered 17, after V lost 1 base and J lost 10 bases. The CDR3 DNA sequence: TGCGCCAGCAGCTTGACGGGGACGGAGGGAGGGCCACGAGAGCAGTTCTTC. The encoded protein is CASSLTGTEGGPREQFF.

The J gene is TRBJ2-7, the V gene TRBV4-2; 8 positions agree with TRBD2. Trimming removed 1 base from V and 5 bases from J; junction bases left unmatched: 7. Germline CDR1 LGHNA, CDR2 YNFKEQ. CDR3 size: 15 residues. The CDR3: CASSQAPGLGDEQYF. In DNA form, the CDR3 reads TGTGCCAGCAGCCAAGCCCCGGGACTAGGGGACGAGCAGTACTTC.

The sample holds one count of this clone. The gene calls are TRBV6-1 and TRBJ1-5, with D uncertain. The CDR3 is made up of 14 amino acids. Looked up from germline, CDR1 is MNHNS and CDR2 is SASEGT. Deletions cut 3 bases from V and 0 bases from J, with 6 bases between. The CDR3: CASSDNNSNQPQHF. CDR3 DNA sequence: TGTGCCAGCAGTGACAACAATAGCAATCAGCCCCAGCATTTT.

The chain carries TRBV6-1 and TRBJ1-1, with 7 bases identical to TRBD1. Germline CDR1 reads MNHNS; CDR2 reads SASEGT. The V segment lost 6 bases and the J segment 1 base; nucleotides outside the gene matches: 2. The CDR3 runs to 13 residues. This CDR3 reads CASSWDRNTEAFF. CDR3 in DNA: TGTGCCAGCAGCTGGGACAGGAACACTGAAGCTTTCTTT.

This chain links TRBV19 with TRBJ1-2; D is unclear. The CDR3 covers 13 residues. V shed 1 base and J shed 7 bases, with 10 bases lying between them. Germline V gene sequence: CDR1 LNHDA, CDR2 SQIVND (reference sequence). For the CDR3, the DNA is TGTGCCAGTAGTATAGGGGCAGTTCGTGGCTACACCTTC. Translation: CASSIGAVRGYTF.

CDR3 residues: CASSPRDTVGAQYF. CDR3 bases: TGTGCCAGCAGCCCACGGGACACCGTGGGGGCCCAGTACTTC. V is TRBV9 and J is TRBJ2-5, with D perhaps matching TRBD1 (6 bases). Germline loops: CDR1 SGDLS, CDR2 YYNGEE. V gave up 4 bases and J gave up 9 bases, with 19 bases separating them. This CDR3 has 14 residues.

This clone was counted between two and nine times. The genes are TRBV7-9 and TRBJ2-1; the D gene is possibly TRBD2 (5 bases). Germline V gene data show CDR1 as SEHNR and CDR2 as FQNEAQ (reference sequence). Trimming shortened V by 0 bases and J by 12 bases, and 6 bases separated the two germline ends. The CDR3 sequence is 11 residues long. CDR3 nucleotide sequence: TGTGCCAGCAGCTTAGCCGAGGGGCAGTTCTTC. Encoded protein: CASSLAEGQFF.

The chain recombines TRBV18 with TRBJ1-4; no clear D. The CDR3 has 15 amino acids. Per germline, CDR1 KGHSH and CDR2 LQKENI. The V end lost 6 bases, the J end lost 0 bases, and 11 bases lay between the germline ends. CDR3 in DNA: TGTGCCAGCTCCCGGACGGATGCAACTAATGAAAAACTGTTTTTT. Translation gives CASSRTDATNEKLFF.

This rearrangement joins TRBV19 to TRBJ1-1; 8 positions agree with TRBD1. Germline assignment: CDR1 LNHDA and CDR2 SQIVND (reference sequence). V gave up 6 bases and J gave up 4 bases; unmatched junction bases: 4. The CDR3 has 13 amino acids. The CDR3, as DNA: TGTGCCAGTAGAGACAGGGGAATCACTGAAGCTTTCTTT. This codes for CASRDRGITEAFF. Supplemented by reference TRBV19 and TRBJ1-1, the full variable domain reads DGGITQSPKYLFRKEGQNVTLSCEQNLNHDAMYWYRQDPGQGLRLIYYSQIVNDFQKGDIAEGYSVSREKKESFPLTVTSAQKNPTAFYLCASRDRGITEAFFGQGTRLTVV.

This chain uses TRBV5-1 with TRBJ2-7, with a possible D match to TRBD2 (6 bases). The CDR3 consists of 20 residues. Looked up from germline, CDR1 is SGHRS and CDR2 is YFSETQ. V was cut by 0 bases and J by 2 bases, with 27 bases left in between. The chain's CDR3 is CASSLGPSRVYDGSPYEQYF. CDR3 sequence (DNA): TGCGCCAGCAGCTTGGGCCCCTCCAGGGTATATGACGGGAGCCCCTACGAGCAGTACTTC.

CDR3 DNA sequence: TGTGCCAGCAGTGACGGAGGGGGACACCGACCAGGGGAGTACTTC. Encoded protein: CASSDGGGHRPGEYF. J is TRBJ2-7 and V is TRBV2; the D call may be TRBD1 or TRBD2 (6 bases each). The length of the CDR3 is 15 residues. The germline gives CDR1 SNHLY, CDR2 FYNNEI. The germline V and J ends were trimmed by 3 bases and 11 bases, with 23 bases remaining between them.

J is TRBJ2-7 and V is TRBV2, with TRBD2 identical over 8 bases. The CDR3 runs to 12 residues. CDR1 is SNHLY and CDR2 is FYNNEI in the germline V gene. With 8 bases clipped from V and 5 bases from J, the junction kept 5 bases outside the gene matches. The CDR3 nucleotides read TGTGCCAGCGAAGCGGGAGCCAACGAGCAGTACTTC. It translates to CASEAGANEQYF.

This clone was counted a few times. The gene calls are TRBV29-1 and TRBJ1-2; TRBD1 aligns across 9 bases. V lost 6 bases, J lost 3 bases, and 8 bases stayed unmatched. This CDR3 is built from 14 residues. CDR1 and CDR2 (germline): SQVTM, ANQGSEA. The CDR3 nucleotides are TGCAGCGTAGGCGGACAGGGGTCGCACTATGGCTACACCTTC. It is translated as CSVGGQGSHYGYTF. The whole variable domain, filled in from reference TRBV29-1 and TRBJ1-2, reads SAVISQKPSRDICQRGTSLTIQCQVDSQVTMMFWYRQQPGQSLTLIATANQGSEATYESGFVIDKFPISRPNLTFSTLTVSNMSPEDSSIYLCSVGGQGSHYGYTFGSGTRLTVV.

The V and J genes are TRBV18 and TRBJ2-2; D gene ambiguous. V shed 3 bases and J shed 3 bases, with 5 bases lying between them. Germline V gives CDR1 KGHSH, CDR2 LQKENI. The CDR3 extends over 13 amino acids. As DNA, the CDR3 is TGTGCCAGCTCACCGCAGGACACCGGGGAGCTGTTTTTT. Amino acids: CASSPQDTGELFF.

V usage is TRBV19 and J usage is TRBJ2-7; D assignment may be TRBD1 or TRBD2 (5 bases each). The CDR3 length is 15 residues. The germline V gene encodes CDR1 LNHDA and CDR2 SQIVND (reference sequence). With 1 base removed from V and 0 bases from J, the gap between germline ends came to 10 bases. The CDR3 loop is CASSIGGTFSYEQYF. CDR3 DNA: TGTGCCAGTAGTATAGGAGGGACCTTCTCCTACGAGCAGTACTTC. The full variable domain, its missing parts supplied by reference TRBV19 and TRBJ2-7, is DGGITQSPKYLFRKEGQNVTLSCEQNLNHDAMYWYRQDPGQGLRLIYYSQIVNDFQKGDIAEGYSVSREKKESFPLTVTSAQKNPTAFYLCASSIGGTFSYEQYFGPGTRLTVT.

This clone was seen only a few times. This rearrangement joins TRBV19 to TRBJ2-7; TRBD2 matches 13 bases. The V gene's germline CDR1 is LNHDA and CDR2 SQIVND (reference sequence). The CDR3 length is 19 residues. The V segment lost 5 bases and the J segment 0 bases; nucleotides outside the gene matches: 13. In nucleotides, the CDR3 is TGTGCCAGTAGTTCACCGGGACTAGCGGGACTCGGAAGCTCCTACGAGCAGTACTTC. Protein sequence: CASSSPGLAGLGSSYEQYF.

This clone appeared a few times. The V call is TRBV5-4, the J call TRBJ2-1; D unclear. The CDR3 loop spans 12 amino acids. V lost 2 bases, J lost 7 bases, and 7 bases lay in between. Per the germline V gene, CDR1 is SGHNT and CDR2 is YYREEE (reference sequence). CDR3: CASSFWGNEQFF. The CDR3 coding sequence is TGTGCCAGCAGCTTTTGGGGAAATGAGCAGTTCTTC. Based on the CDR3 plus reference TRBV5-4 and TRBJ2-1, the full variable domain is ETGVTQSPTHLIKTRGQQVTLRCSSQSGHNTVSWYQQALGQGPQFIFQYYREEENGRGNFPPRFSGLQFPNYSSELNVNALELDDSALYLCASSFWGNEQFFGPGTRLTVL.

The chain employs TRBV6-5 and TRBJ2-5, with 8 bases fitting TRBD2. V was pared by 0 bases and J by 1 base, with 4 bases of the junction left unmatched. Germline CDR1 MNHEY, CDR2 SVGAGI. This CDR3 is 16 amino acids long. The CDR3 reads CASSYSRTSSQETQYF. As DNA, the CDR3 is TGTGCCAGCAGTTACTCAAGGACTAGCTCCCAAGAGACCCAGTACTTC.